Following are 32 T cell receptor beta chains from one sample sequenced in a study of blood T cells in healthy people across ages. Primers used in a second PCR of about 6 to 12 cycles were a sample-barcoded 5' primer and a J-beta primer mix. TCRdb redid the calling of the 5' RACE reads with MiXCR, one entry per CDR3 protein. The sample shows 650,000 to 1,000,000 distinct CDR3 sequences, roughly 46% of them seen only once. The sample comprised blood. The receptors come from a man older than 75 in good health.

This chain links TRBV2 with TRBJ2-5; no firm D call. The J call may be wrong; the DNA end is better matched by TRBJ2-7. CDR1 is SNHLY and CDR2 is FYNNEI in the germline V gene. This CDR3 has 12 residues. CDR3 nucleotide sequence: TGTGCCGCAGCAAGCCTAAACTACGAGCAGTACTTC. This translates into CAAASLNYEQYF.

The sample holds a few counts of this clonotype. V and J are TRBV7-2 and TRBJ1-2, with D unclear. The germline gives CDR1 SGHTA, CDR2 FQGNSA. The CDR3 covers 14 residues. The V gene lost 5 bases and the J gene lost 1 base, with 11 bases spanning the gap. The DNA for the CDR3 is TGTGCCAGCAGCAAGGGTGGGAGTAACTATGGCTACACCTTC. Residues: CASSKGGSNYGYTF.

The chain employs TRBV7-9 and TRBJ1-3; D gene ambiguous. This CDR3 has 14 amino acids. Germline V gene lookup returns CDR1 SEHNR and CDR2 FQNEAQ (reference sequence). V lost 1 base and J 2 bases, leaving 6 bases between the germline ends. Written as DNA, the CDR3 is TGTGCCAGCAGCTTAGATGGAACTGGAAACACCATATATTTT. It translates to CASSLDGTGNTIYF.

This clonotype occurred a few times. CDR3 sequence reads: CASSLAQYNSPLHF. The CDR3, as DNA: TGTGCCAGCAGTTTAGCACAGTATAATTCACCCCTCCACTTT. The V call is TRBV12-3 or TRBV12-4, the J call TRBJ1-6, with D hard to call. V was pared by 0 bases and J by 4 bases, with 4 bases between. The CDR3 length is 14 residues.

This clonotype was recorded only once. The CDR3 here is CASSFGRVDGPYEQYF. The CDR3 DNA follows: TGTGCCAGCAGTTTTGGGAGGGTGGACGGGCCCTACGAGCAGTACTTC. The chain employs TRBV27 and TRBJ2-4, with TRBD2 matching 7 bases. The DNA matches TRBJ2-7 better at its end, which makes the J call doubtful. This CDR3 spans 16 amino acids. From germline, CDR1 is MNHEY and CDR2 SMNVEV (reference sequence).

The chain links TRBV7-9 to TRBJ2-5; 7 bases agree with TRBD2. The J call is uncertain, as TRBJ2-1 better fits the DNA end. The germline CDR1 and CDR2 sequences are SEHNR and FQNEAQ (reference sequence). The CDR3 runs 14 residues. CDR3 coding DNA: TGTGCCAGCAGGGATAGCGGGTCCCAAGAGACCCAGTTCTTC. It encodes CASRDSGSQETQFF.

This chain connects TRBV7-9 to TRBJ2-2, with 11 bases matching TRBD2. Germline lookup yields CDR1 SEHNR and CDR2 FQNEAQ (reference sequence). Trimming removed 3 bases from V and 4 bases from J; junction bases left unmatched: 4. This CDR3 has 16 residues. CDR3 nucleotides: TGTGCCAGCAGCTTGGGACTAGCGGACCTCACCGGGGAGCTGTTTTTT. Translating it yields CASSLGLADLTGELFF.

This clonotype came up once. The gene calls are TRBV9 and TRBJ2-1, with TRBD1 matching over 9 bases. Per germline, CDR1 SGDLS and CDR2 YYNGEE. CDR3 length equals 17 residues. V was clipped by 4 bases and J by 5 bases; unmatched bases: 13. The CDR3 DNA reads as TGTGCCAGCAGCCCCGGATACCCGGGACAGGGTCACAATGAGCAGTTCTTC. This gives the protein CASSPGYPGQGHNEQFF.

At least ten counts were recorded for this clonotype. The chain joins TRBV9 to TRBJ2-7, with D perhaps assigned TRBD1 or TRBD2 (5 bases each). Germline loops: CDR1 SGDLS, CDR2 YYNGEE. Trimming took 0 bases from V and 0 from J, leaving 10 bases between them. The CDR3 is made up of 15 amino acids. In DNA, the CDR3 is TGTGCCAGCAGCGTAGAAGGGGAGATCTCCTACGAGCAGTACTTC. This gives the protein CASSVEGEISYEQYF.

The chain uses TRBV27 and TRBJ2-5; TRBD1 matches at 9 bases. The end of the DNA aligns better with TRBJ2-7, so the J call may be wrong. This CDR3 contains 15 residues. Germline CDR1 reads MNHEY; CDR2 reads SMNVEV (reference sequence). CDR3: CASSFHGQGRDEQYF. The CDR3 DNA follows: TGTGCCAGCAGTTTTCACGGACAGGGGAGGGACGAGCAGTACTTC.

To note about this clonotype: One end of the junction fails to match germline, which may point to a read error. The V and J genes are TRBV9 and TRBJ2-2; D perhaps matches TRBD1 (5 bases). Germline V gives CDR1 SGDLS, CDR2 YYNGEE. The CDR3 is 11 amino acids. The CDR3 is CTSKGDGELFF. Here the CDR3 DNA reads TGTACCAGCAAAGGGGACGGGGAGCTGTTTTTT.

V usage is TRBV28 and J usage is TRBJ1-6; D remains unclear. Germline V lookup: CDR1 MDHEN, CDR2 SYDVKM. The CDR3 covers 14 residues. Trimming stripped 2 bases from V and 5 bases from J, with 7 bases between. CDR3 DNA sequence: TGTGCCAGCAGTTTAGGTGGGAATAATTCACCCCTCCACTTT. It yields the protein CASSLGGNNSPLHF.

The V gene is TRBV6-1, the J gene TRBJ1-1; possibly TRBD1 for D (5 bases). Germline values: CDR1 MNHNS, CDR2 SASEGT. This CDR3 has 13 amino acids. V lost 4 bases and J 4 bases, leaving 10 bases between the germline ends. The CDR3 loop is CASSGGAPTEAFF. The CDR3 DNA is TGTGCCAGCAGTGGAGGGGCACCCACTGAAGCTTTCTTT.

This clonotype was picked up a small number of times. The chain is built from TRBV29-1 and TRBJ2-3; 9 bases fit TRBD1. The germline CDR1 and CDR2 sequences are SQVTM and ANQGSEA. The length of the CDR3 is 15 residues. The trim removed 5 bases at V and 2 bases at J, leaving 8 bases unmatched. The CDR3 loop is CSVSGGTGTTDTQYF. The DNA of the CDR3 is TGCAGCGTTTCCGGTGGGACAGGGACCACAGATACGCAGTATTTT.

The J gene is TRBJ2-6, the V gene TRBV3-1; no clear D gene. The CDR3 consists of 11 residues. V was trimmed by 3 bases and J by 13 bases, leaving 7 bases between them. Germline V gene data show CDR1 as LGHDT and CDR2 as YNNKEL (reference sequence). The CDR3 region is CASSHGFVLTF. The CDR3 bases are TGTGCCAGCAGCCACGGGTTTGTCCTGACTTTC.

The chain is built from TRBV20-1 and TRBJ2-7; the match to TRBD2 covers 7 bases. In germline, CDR1 is DFQATT, CDR2 SNEGSKA (reference sequence). V lost 0 bases and J lost 2; bases outside the gene matches: 4. This CDR3 has 14 amino acids. CDR3: CSAREAGLTYEQYF. DNA of the CDR3: TGCAGTGCTAGAGAAGCGGGACTCACCTACGAGCAGTACTTC.

The chain employs TRBV7-9 and TRBJ2-1; maybe TRBD1 (5 bases). The CDR3 is 16 amino acids. The germline gives CDR1 SEHNR, CDR2 FQNEAQ (reference sequence). V lost 1 base and J 3 bases, leaving 13 bases between the germline ends. CDR3 in DNA: TGTGCCAGCAGCTTAGACAGGCAGCTAATCTACAATGAGCAGTTCTTC. Its translation is CASSLDRQLIYNEQFF.

J is TRBJ2-3 and V is TRBV4-1; TRBD2 matches at 8 bases. Germline V lookup: CDR1 MGHRA, CDR2 YSYEKL. The length of the CDR3 is 20 residues. The ends lost 3 bases at V and 0 bases at J; junction bases unmatched: 17. The CDR3 protein is CASSQSIVLAGPPSTDTQYF. In nucleotides, the CDR3 is TGCGCCAGCAGCCAGTCAATCGTCCTAGCGGGCCCCCCTAGCACAGATACGCAGTATTTT.

As regards this clonotype: One junction end disagrees with the germline gene, perhaps due to a read error. The chain employs TRBV11-1 and TRBJ2-7; 10 bases are shared with TRBD1. Germline assignment: CDR1 SGHAT and CDR2 FQDESV (reference sequence). CDR3 length: 15 amino acids. CDR3 sequence (DNA): TGTGCCAGCAGCCGCCAGGGACAGGGGCTCTACGAGCGGTACTTC. This encodes CASSRQGQGLYERYF.

About this clonotype itself: This may be a read error, as it is one base from a much larger clone. The chain links TRBV20-1 to TRBJ2-4, with 8 bases aligning to TRBD1. The DNA end lines up better with TRBJ2-7; the J call may be wrong. Germline values: CDR1 DFQATT, CDR2 SNEGSKA (reference sequence). CDR3 length: 15 amino acids. CDR3 region: CSVPPAHRGDDEQYF. CDR3 nucleotides: TGCAGTGTTCCCCCCGCGCACAGGGGGGATGACGAGCAGTACTTC.

This clonotype was detected many times. This sequence joins TRBV7-2 and TRBJ1-6; D ambiguous. Trimming removed 5 bases from V and 6 bases from J, with 14 bases in between. Germline loops: CDR1 SGHTA, CDR2 FQGNSA. CDR3 length: 15 residues. CDR3 sequence: CASSPKTEGNSPLHF. The CDR3 nucleotides are TGTGCCAGCAGCCCCAAAACCGAGGGTAATTCACCCCTCCACTTT.

This rearrangement joins TRBV29-1 to TRBJ1-1; D call uncertain. Germline V gene data show CDR1 as SQVTM and CDR2 as ANQGSEA. The CDR3 runs to 12 residues. With 4 bases removed from V and 8 bases from J, the gap between germline ends came to 14 bases. Here the CDR3 DNA reads TGCAGCGTTGGGTACGGCGAAGGGGAAGCTTTCTTT. The encoded protein is CSVGYGEGEAFF.

The chain employs TRBV3-1 and TRBJ1-5; D remains ambiguous. The germline V gene has CDR1 LGHDT and CDR2 YNNKEL (reference sequence). The CDR3 spans 13 residues. V gave up 4 bases and J gave up 10 bases, with 14 bases separating them. The CDR3 sequence is CASSRSRNDPQHF. The CDR3 DNA is TGTGCCAGCAGCCGATCGCGGAATGATCCCCAGCATTTT.

V usage is TRBV9 and J usage is TRBJ2-5, with 8 bases aligning to TRBD2. Germline CDR1 and CDR2: SGDLS and YYNGEE. Germline trimming cut 3 bases from V and 5 bases from J; bases unmatched to any gene: 6. The CDR3 has 14 residues. Written as DNA, the CDR3 is TGTGCCAGCAGCGGACCAGCGGGAGACGAGACCCAGTACTTC. Its protein is CASSGPAGDETQYF.

This clonotype has only a few counts. The gene calls are TRBV27 and TRBJ1-6; the match to TRBD1 covers 9 bases. CDR3 length: 16 residues. CDR1 MNHEY and CDR2 SMNVEV come from the germline V gene (reference sequence). Losses at the gene ends were 2 bases for V and 2 bases for J; bases not matched to a gene: 1. This CDR3 is CASSLDRGAYNSPLHF. The CDR3 region has the DNA TGTGCCAGCAGTTTAGACAGGGGGGCCTATAATTCACCCCTCCACTTT.

V and J are TRBV2 and TRBJ1-6, with D unclear. The V gene lost 10 bases and the J gene lost 9 bases, with 22 bases spanning the gap. Germline-derived CDR1 and CDR2 are SNHLY and FYNNEI. The length of the CDR3 is 15 residues. In DNA form, the CDR3 reads TGTGCCACCGGTCGGACGGGGAGAGGAACTTCACCCCTCCACTTT. It specifies CATGRTGRGTSPLHF.

The genes are TRBV7-2 and TRBJ2-5; 7 nucleotides line up with TRBD2. The junction had 13 bases not matched to a gene; V was cut back by 5 bases and J by 1 base. Germline CDR1 reads SGHTA; CDR2 reads FQGNSA. CDR3 length equals 17 residues. The CDR3 is CASSKAPAGSTQETQYF. Written as DNA, the CDR3 is TGTGCCAGCAGCAAAGCCCCAGCGGGAAGCACCCAAGAGACCCAGTACTTC.

The chain joins TRBV6-1 to TRBJ2-6; unclear D gene. The ends were cut back, 1 base at V and 2 bases at J, with 12 bases in the middle. This CDR3 has 17 residues. In germline, CDR1 is MNHNS, CDR2 SASEGT. The CDR3 reads CASSEDERVAGANVLTF. The CDR3 bases are TGTGCCAGCAGTGAAGATGAAAGGGTTGCTGGGGCCAACGTCCTGACTTTC.

This clonotype was counted only a few times. This chain links TRBV11-3 with TRBJ2-1; 10 bases line up with TRBD1. The CDR3 runs 17 residues. In germline, CDR1 is SGHNT, CDR2 YENEEA. Trimming took 3 bases from V and 4 from J; bases not matched to a gene: 9. The DNA of the CDR3 is TGTGCCAGCAGCTTCGAAAGCCCGGGACAGGGGTACAATGAGCAGTTCTTC. It codes for CASSFESPGQGYNEQFF.

V usage is TRBV18 and J usage is TRBJ2-6; D is ambiguous. The germline gives CDR1 KGHSH, CDR2 LQKENI. The CDR3 is made up of 15 amino acids. The ends were cut back, 5 bases at V and 1 base at J, with 9 bases in the middle. The CDR3 loop is CASSANPSGANVLTF. The CDR3 DNA sequence: TGTGCCAGCTCAGCCAACCCATCTGGGGCCAACGTCCTGACTTTC.

This clonotype was found many times. DNA of the CDR3: TGTGCCAGCAGCTTAGCGAGTTCTGAGCAGTTCTTC. Its translation is CASSLASSEQFF. The chain recombines TRBV7-2 with TRBJ2-1; no definite D call. The CDR3 runs 12 residues. Germline V gives CDR1 SGHTA, CDR2 FQGNSA. V lost 0 bases, J lost 9 bases, and 6 bases lay in between.

This chain uses TRBV5-1 with TRBJ2-1, with 10 bases that match TRBD2. The CDR3 has 16 residues. The germline CDR1 and CDR2 sequences are SGHRS and YFSETQ. J lost 4 bases, V lost 1 base, and 5 bases had no gene match. CDR3 region: CASSLISGRVYNEQFF. In nucleotides, the CDR3 is TGCGCCAGCAGCTTGATAAGCGGGAGGGTTTACAATGAGCAGTTCTTC.